These 18 T cell receptor beta chains were all obtained from the same sample, sequenced in a study of blood T cell repertoires in COVID-19. This table comes from immunoSEQ multiplex PCR, and its TCRdb copy is limited to in-frame clones, with some not included. The repertoire holds under 150,000 clones, 70% to 90% seen once, with 1.2% in the top ten. The sample was PBMCs or T cells enriched from blood (not recorded which). The receptors stem from a woman aged 25-40 years with acute COVID-19.

In its sample, this clone was seen a few times. CDR3 nucleotide sequence: TGTGCCAGCAGTCTAGTATTAAAGACAGGTGATTCACCCCTCCACTTT. Protein sequence: CASSLVLKTGDSPLHF. V is TRBV28 and J is TRBJ1-6; tentatively, D is TRBD1 (6 bases). V was trimmed by 5 bases and J by 8 bases, leaving 19 bases between them. CDR3 size: 16 residues. CDR1 is MDHEN and CDR2 is SYDVKM in the germline V gene.

This rearrangement joins TRBV27 to TRBJ2-1; 13 nucleotides align to TRBD2. The germline CDR1 and CDR2 sequences are MNHEY and SMNVEV (reference sequence). J lost 9 bases, V lost 7 bases, and 6 bases had no gene match. This CDR3 comprises 14 residues. CDR3 sequence: CASKLAGGPSEQFF. The CDR3 DNA is TGTGCCAGCAAACTAGCGGGAGGGCCGAGTGAGCAGTTCTTC.

The chain is built from TRBV7-9 and TRBJ2-3; 10 bases fit TRBD1. V trimming: 1 base; J trimming: 8 bases; junction bases outside the gene matches: 9. In germline, CDR1 is SEHNR, CDR2 FQNEAQ (reference sequence). This CDR3 comprises 16 residues. The CDR3 region is CASSLDHGTGVVTQYF. CDR3 coding DNA: TGTGCCAGCAGCTTAGATCACGGGACAGGGGTGGTTACGCAGTATTTT.

The rearrangement links TRBV9 to TRBJ1-6, with D perhaps matching TRBD1 (5 bases). CDR1 is SGDLS, CDR2 YYNGEE, per germline. Between the trimmed V and J ends, which lost 2 bases and 1 base, there was a span of 10 bases. The CDR3 length is 16 residues. CDR3 nucleotide sequence: TGTGCCAGCAGCGTTGGAGACAGTTCCTATAATTCACCCCTCCACTTT. This translates into CASSVGDSSYNSPLHF.

CDR3 bases: TGCAGCGTGAGTCCGGCGGGAGAACTCACAGATACGCAGTATTTT. Translation gives CSVSPAGELTDTQYF. The chain recombines TRBV29-1 with TRBJ2-3, with 7 bases fitting TRBD2. The CDR3 extends over 15 amino acids. Germline values: CDR1 SQVTM, CDR2 ANQGSEA. Trimming at V came to 6 bases and at J to 2 bases, leaving 11 bases not matched to a gene.

The CDR3: CASSKGRDRGRTF. CDR3 nucleotide sequence: TGTGCCAGCAGCAAAGGTCGGGACAGGGGTCGCACCTTC. The chain uses TRBV21-1 and TRBJ1-2; the table's D call, TRBD1, has no DNA check behind it. TRBV21-1 is tagged as a pseudogene. The CDR3 contains 13 residues.

The table lists this clone with a few counts. The J gene is TRBJ2-2, the V gene TRBV27, with 7 bases aligning to TRBD2. The CDR3 consists of 15 residues. The germline gives CDR1 MNHEY, CDR2 SMNVEV (reference sequence). With 5 bases clipped from V and 5 bases from J, the junction kept 8 bases outside the gene matches. This CDR3 is CASSSRGEGTGELFF. CDR3 nucleotide sequence: TGTGCCAGCAGTAGCAGAGGGGAGGGAACCGGGGAGCTGTTTTTT.

The chain couples TRBV6-1 to TRBJ2-3; D is undetermined. The V gene lost 3 bases and the J gene lost 3 bases, with 10 bases spanning the gap. The CDR3 length is 14 residues. Germline-derived CDR1 and CDR2 are MNHNS and SASEGT. The CDR3 DNA reads TGTGCCAGCAGTGACCCGGCGCGGACAGATACGCAGTATTTT. It encodes CASSDPARTDTQYF.

The V call is TRBV6-5, the J call TRBJ2-1; 7 positions match TRBD2. Germline values: CDR1 MNHEY, CDR2 SVGAGI. With V trimmed by 4 bases and J by 0 bases, 6 bases remained unmatched. The CDR3 is 16 amino acids. CDR3 region: CASSSPLAVSYNEQFF. The CDR3 coding sequence is TGTGCCAGCAGTTCCCCGCTAGCGGTCTCCTACAATGAGCAGTTCTTC.

The J gene is TRBJ2-1, the V gene TRBV9; TRBD2 aligns across 10 bases. Germline lookup yields CDR1 SGDLS and CDR2 YYNGEE. The CDR3 totals 14 residues. The J segment lost 4 bases and the V segment lost 2 bases, leaving 0 bases of the junction unmatched. The CDR3 DNA follows: TGTGCCAGCAGCGTGGGACTAGCGTACAATGAGCAGTTCTTC. Protein product: CASSVGLAYNEQFF. Complete variable domain (other parts from reference TRBV9 and TRBJ2-1): DSGVTQTPKHLITATGQRVTLRCSPRSGDLSVYWYQQSLDQGLQFLIQYYNGEERAKGNILERFSAQQFPDLHSELNLSSLELGDSALYFCASSVGLAYNEQFFGPGTRLTVL.

The chain employs TRBV18 and TRBJ1-6; TRBD1 matches 10 bases. Trimming cost V 3 bases and J 7 bases; bases outside gene matches: 6. This CDR3 spans 16 amino acids. From germline, CDR1 is KGHSH and CDR2 LQKENI. CDR3 coding DNA: TGTGCCAGCTCACCCCAGGGGACAGGGGCAAATTCACCCCTCCACTTT. It translates to CASSPQGTGANSPLHF.

The chain recombines TRBV13 with TRBJ1-2; D is possibly TRBD1 (5 bases). CDR1 is PRHDT, CDR2 FYEKMQ, per germline (reference sequence). V shed 0 bases and J shed 5 bases, with 13 bases lying between them. The CDR3 has 15 residues. CDR3: CASSLGMDTAYGYTF. CDR3 coding DNA: TGTGCCAGCAGCTTAGGCATGGACACCGCGTATGGCTACACCTTC. Full variable domain (outside the CDR3, taken from reference TRBV13 and TRBJ1-2): AAGVIQSPRHLIKEKRETATLKCYPIPRHDTVYWYQQGPGQDPQFLISFYEKMQSDKGSIPDRFSAQQFSDYHSELNMSSLELGDSALYFCASSLGMDTAYGYTFGSGTRLTVV.

The chain has TRBV28 and TRBJ2-2; TRBD1 matches at 9 bases. The CDR3 is made up of 16 amino acids. J gave up 1 base and V 8 bases, and 8 bases lay outside the gene matches. The germline V gene encodes CDR1 MDHEN and CDR2 SYDVKM. CDR3 region: CASDRGTVWNTGELFF. CDR3 sequence (DNA): TGTGCCAGCGACAGGGGGACGGTTTGGAACACCGGGGAGCTGTTTTTT. Combining the CDR3 with reference TRBV28 and TRBJ2-2 gives the whole variable domain DVKVTQSSRYLVKRTGEKVFLECVQDMDHENMFWYRQDPGLGLRLIYFSYDVKMKEKGDIPEGYSVSREKKERFSLILESASTNQTSMYLCASDRGTVWNTGELFFGEGSRLTVL.

The chain is built from TRBV30 and TRBJ1-2; TRBD1 matches at 8 bases. V shed 4 bases, J shed 4 bases, and the junction held 5 bases outside the gene matches. The CDR3 spans 13 residues. Germline CDR1 reads GTSNPN; CDR2 reads SVGIG (reference sequence). The CDR3 coding sequence is TGTGCCTGGAACCGACAGGGGAGCTATGGCTACACCTTC. Translated, it gives CAWNRQGSYGYTF.

The V call is TRBV11-2, the J call TRBJ1-5, with D perhaps matching TRBD1 (5 bases). The germline gives CDR1 SGHAT, CDR2 FQNNGV. The CDR3 has 18 residues. Between the trimmed V and J ends, which lost 1 base and 5 bases, there was a span of 21 bases. CDR3 sequence reads: CASSLAVPDIEFDQPQHF. In DNA, the CDR3 is TGTGCCAGCAGCTTAGCGGTCCCGGACATTGAATTTGATCAGCCCCAGCATTTT.

The chain combines TRBV4-2 with TRBJ1-6, with TRBD1 matching 8 bases. Germline lookup yields CDR1 LGHNA and CDR2 YNFKEQ. Germline trimming cut 0 bases from V and 10 bases from J; bases unmatched to any gene: 8. This CDR3 is built from 16 residues. CDR3 DNA sequence: TGTGCCAGCAGCCAAGACGTGGACAGGGAAAACTCACCCCTCCACTTT. Translated, it gives CASSQDVDRENSPLHF.

The J gene is TRBJ2-1, the V gene TRBV7-2; no clear D. The length of the CDR3 is 13 residues. Germline loops: CDR1 SGHTA, CDR2 FQGNSA. V lost 1 base, J lost 6 bases, and 7 bases lay in between. CDR3 in DNA: TGTGCCAGCAGCTTAGGGCGACTCAATGAGCAGTTCTTC. Amino acids: CASSLGRLNEQFF.

V and J are TRBV28 and TRBJ2-7, with D possibly matching TRBD2 (5 bases). CDR1 is MDHEN, CDR2 SYDVKM, per germline. Trimming removed 3 bases at V and 3 bases at J, with 12 bases between. The CDR3 has 14 amino acids. CDR3 bases: TGTGCCAGCAGTTTCGTGACGGGATTCTACGAGCAGTACTTC. This codes for CASSFVTGFYEQYF.